This T cell receptor (beta chain) derives from a study of neoadjuvant nivolumab and ipilimumab in lung cancer (TCRdb year 2020). Some background on the complete study: Nivolumab was given at 3 mg/kg intravenously on days 1, 15 and 29, and the combination arm added ipilimumab 1 mg/kg on day 1 only. The primary trial endpoint was the major pathologic response (MPR) rate in the intention-to-treat population in each study arm. The trial treated approximately 42 patients with operable NSCLC: approximately 23 were randomized to nivolumab monotherapy and 21 to nivolumab plus ipilimumab. The study compared TCR repertoires in pretherapy (baseline) peripheral blood with TCR repertoires in tumors resected at surgery after neoadjuvant immune checkpoint blockade. Matched pretherapy and resected tumor pairs were analyzed from seven patients, of whom four had been treated with nivolumab and three with nivolumab plus ipilimumab. The study at large found these results: From pretherapy to surgery, tumor T-cell richness and clonality went up in three of three dual-therapy tumors, versus only two of four nivolumab-treated tumors. TCR sequencing was performed in a small number of samples. No significant correlation was found between TCR clonality and pathologic tumor regression, and only one major-pathologic-response sample was available for the clonality analysis. TCR richness in pretherapy blood showed a positive correlation with richness in tumors resected after neoadjuvant therapy (Spearman R of about 0.81). TCR richness and clonality were greater in resected tumors than in tumor-adjacent uninvolved lung, and increases were seen in more dual-therapy-treated tumors.

This clone was observed a few times. Its antigen specificity is not known. Base qualities are missing; no much larger clone stands one base away. Via the germline V gene (reference sequence), CDR1 is MNHEY and CDR2 SMNVEV. After removal of 2 bases from V and 5 bases from J, the junction retains 13 bases not matched to a gene. Reading from cysteine to phenylalanine, the CDR3 counts 18 amino acids. Of all the DNA, just the CDR3 is kept, 54 bases in frame from base 1. Libraries came from the immunoSEQ multiplex PCR assay. As for the original processing: Repertoires were summarized in terms of richness and clonality, and significantly expanded and contracted clones between pre- and post-therapy samples were identified. The table was pulled from immuneACCESS by TCRdb, which kept in-frame rearrangements only. Such tables lose some clones; where checked, under half of the loss comes from unresolved V genes, and the rest has no known cause. V and J calls and clone size are given by that table; D and trimming were obtained from the DNA. In this sample the table shows about 7,000 clones, approximately 80% of which occur a single time. 4.9% of the sample is held by the ten biggest clonotypes.

What this sample's time point label stands for: at surgical resection after neoadjuvant nivolumab +/- ipilimumab. Samples came from the phase 2 randomized NEOSTAR trial, which tested neoadjuvant nivolumab or nivolumab plus ipilimumab followed by surgery in operable NSCLC. The sample consisted of tumor tissue, taken after neoadjuvant nivolumab, alone or with ipilimumab, at or shortly before surgery. Recombination connected TRBV27 to TRBJ1-4; the junction holds 8 bases that match TRBD1. The sequence was obtained from an adult with non-small cell lung cancer. The CDR3 is CASSLTGGSLIPNEKLFF. Read as DNA, the sequence is TGTGCCAGCAGTTTAACAGGGGGATCCCTAATCCCCAATGAAAAACTGTTTTTT.